This T cell receptor (beta chain) was documented in a study of early T cells in non-severe SARS-CoV-2 infection. Whole-study context: With bulk RNA from unsorted whole blood as input, sequencing yielded unpaired chains.

Individual cDNA molecules received unique molecular identifiers. TCRdb reprocessed the 5' RACE reads with MiXCR, giving one entry per CDR3 protein. The sample lists tens of thousands of distinct CDR3 sequences; 11% were seen once. To note about this clonotype: Its target is unknown.

General study points: Anti-spike CD8 specificities were favored by VDJdb matching, whose results missed private and CD4 specificities.

Here the sequenced sample was whole blood, taken at baseline. The receptor comes from an adult who was a healthcare worker with PCR-confirmed SARS-CoV-2 infection or an uninfected control (not recorded which).

CDR3 loop: CASSSGTPNTEAFF. The CDR3, as DNA: TGCGCCAGCAGTTCCGGGACCCCGAACACTGAAGCTTTCTTT. The V call is TRBV5-1, the J call TRBJ1-1; weak D call: TRBD1 (5 bases). The ends were cut back, 5 bases at V and 1 base at J, with 12 bases in the middle. This CDR3 comprises 14 residues. Germline V gives CDR1 SGHRS, CDR2 YFSETQ.